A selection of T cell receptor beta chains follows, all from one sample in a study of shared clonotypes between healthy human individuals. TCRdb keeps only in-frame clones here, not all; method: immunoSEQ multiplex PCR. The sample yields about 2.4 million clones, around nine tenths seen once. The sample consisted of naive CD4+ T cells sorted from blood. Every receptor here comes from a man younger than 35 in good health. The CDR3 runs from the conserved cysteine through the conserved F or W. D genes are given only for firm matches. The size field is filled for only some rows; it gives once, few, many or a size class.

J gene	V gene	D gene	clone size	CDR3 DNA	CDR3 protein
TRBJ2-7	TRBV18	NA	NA	TGTGCCAGCTCACCACCGGTTGCTCTCAGAGGATGGGAGCAGTACTTC	CASSPPVALRGWEQYF
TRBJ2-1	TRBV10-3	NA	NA	TGTGCCATCAGTGAGGTCGGGGATTACAATGAGCAGTTCTTC	CAISEVGDYNEQFF
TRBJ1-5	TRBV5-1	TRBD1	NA	TGCGCCAGCAGCCCCGGACAGGGGCCAGGCAATCAGCCCCAGCATTTT	CASSPGQGPGNQPQHF
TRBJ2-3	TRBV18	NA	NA	TGTGCCAGCTCACCCGCCACAGATACGCAGTATTTT	CASSPATDTQYF
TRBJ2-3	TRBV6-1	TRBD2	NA	TGTGCCAGCAGTGAGGGACTAGTCGGAGATACGCAGTATTTT	CASSEGLVGDTQYF
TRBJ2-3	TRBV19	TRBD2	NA	TGTGCCAGGCGGACTAGCGGGACCCACACAGATACGCAGTATTTT	CARRTSGTHTDTQYF
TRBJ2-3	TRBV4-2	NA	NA	TGTGCCAGCAGCCAAGATAGCGCAGGGGCAGGAGATACGCAGTATTTT	CASSQDSAGAGDTQYF
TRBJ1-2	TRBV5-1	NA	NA	TGCGCCAGCAGCTTGGTGAACTATGGCTACACCTTC	CASSLVNYGYTF
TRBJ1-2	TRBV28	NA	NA	TGTGCCAGCTCAACAACCTATGGCTACACCTTC	CASSTTYGYTF
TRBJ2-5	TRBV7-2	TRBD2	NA	TGTGCCAGCAGCTTAAATTGGGGACTATCCATGGGAGAGACCCAGTACTTC	CASSLNWGLSMGETQYF
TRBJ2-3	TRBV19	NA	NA	TGTGCCAGTAGGCAGAGGGGTCGCACAGATACGCAGTATTTT	CASRQRGRTDTQYF
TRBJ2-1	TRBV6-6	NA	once	TGTGCCAGCAGTTACTCTAGGGCTGAGCAGTTCTTC	CASSYSRAEQFF
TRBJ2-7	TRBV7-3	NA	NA	TGTGCCAGCAGCTTAGTGATTGATTCCGAGCAGTACTTC	CASSLVIDSEQYF
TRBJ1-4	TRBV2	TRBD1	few	TGTGCCAGCAGTGGGACAGGGGCAACTAATGAAAAACTGTTTTTT	CASSGTGATNEKLFF
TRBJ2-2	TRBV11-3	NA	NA	TGTGCCAGCAGGTGCACGCCCCGGCACACCGGGGAGCTGTTTTTT	CASRCTPRHTGELFF
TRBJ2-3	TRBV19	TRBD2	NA	TGTGCCAGTAGTAGGGCTAGCGGGAGGGCCAAGGGGACAGATACGCAGTATTTT	CASSRASGRAKGTDTQYF
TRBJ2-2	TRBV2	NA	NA	TGTGCCAGCAGACGAGACACCGGGGAGCTGTTTTTT	CASRRDTGELFF
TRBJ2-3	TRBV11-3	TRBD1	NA	TGTGCCAGCAGCGCCGGGACAGGGGAGAACACAGATACGCAGTATTTT	CASSAGTGENTDTQYF
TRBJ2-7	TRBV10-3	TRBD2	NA	TGTGCCATCAGTGAGTCGACTAGCTTTTCCGAGCAGTACTTC	CAISESTSFSEQYF
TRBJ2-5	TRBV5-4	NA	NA	TGTGCCAGCAGCTTCTCGCAAGAGACCCAGTACTTC	CASSFSQETQYF
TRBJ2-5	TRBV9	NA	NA	TGTGCCAGCAGCAAGGCAGGGCGGGCAGAGACCCAGTACTTC	CASSKAGRAETQYF
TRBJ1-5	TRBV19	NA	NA	TGTGCCAGTAGTGTAGCTCTACAGCCCCAGCATTTT	CASSVALQPQHF
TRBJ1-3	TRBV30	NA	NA	TGTGCCTGGAGTGTCGCCACCGAGGGGCTGGGAAACACCATATATTTT	CAWSVATEGLGNTIYF
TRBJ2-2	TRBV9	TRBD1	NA	TGTGCCAGCAGCGCCCTAGGACAGGCCGAGAACACCGGGGAGCTGTTTTTT	CASSALGQAENTGELFF
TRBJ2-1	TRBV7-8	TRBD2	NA	TGTGCCAGCAGCCCAATTGCCGGGACTAGCGTTGGGGAGAACAATGAGCAGTTCTTC	CASSPIAGTSVGENNEQFF
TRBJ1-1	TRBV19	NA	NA	TGTGCCAGTAGTACCCGTGAGGGGACCACTGAAGCTTTCTTT	CASSTREGTTEAFF
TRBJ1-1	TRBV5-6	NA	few	TGTGCCAGCAGCTTGGGGAGACGGACTGAAGCTTTCTTT	CASSLGRRTEAFF
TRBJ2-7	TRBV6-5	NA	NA	TGTGCCAGCAGTTACAGGCCAAAAACCTACGAGCAGTACTTC	CASSYRPKTYEQYF
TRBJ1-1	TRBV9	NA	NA	TGTGCCAGCAGCCCGAATATGAACACTGAAGCTTTCTTT	CASSPNMNTEAFF
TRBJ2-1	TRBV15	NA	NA	TGTGCCACCAGCAGATCGGGAGTTATTAAGGGGAATGAGCAGTTCTTC	CATSRSGVIKGNEQFF
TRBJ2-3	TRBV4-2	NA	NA	TGTGCCAGCAGCCAAGCCCGGTCGGATACGCAGTATTTT	CASSQARSDTQYF
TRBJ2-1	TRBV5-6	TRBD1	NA	TGTGCCAGCAGCTTGTCGGACAGGTCCTACAATGAGCAGTTCTTC	CASSLSDRSYNEQFF
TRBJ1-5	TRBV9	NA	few	TGTGCCAGCAGCGTAAAGGGGAGCAATCAGCCCCAGCATTTT	CASSVKGSNQPQHF
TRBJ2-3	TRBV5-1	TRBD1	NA	TGCGCCAGCAGCCCGGGACAGGGGGCGGGAGATACGCAGTATTTT	CASSPGQGAGDTQYF
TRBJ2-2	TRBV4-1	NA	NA	TGCGCCAGCAGCCAAGGGGACACGAACACCGGGGAGCTGTTTTTT	CASSQGDTNTGELFF
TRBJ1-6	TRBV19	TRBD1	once	TGTGCCAGTAGGGGAGGGGAGACAGGGGGCGTAGTCTATAATTCACCCCTCCACTTT	CASRGGETGGVVYNSPLHF
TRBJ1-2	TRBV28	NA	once	TGTGCCAGCAGGAACCCACAGGGCTATGGCTACACCTTC	CASRNPQGYGYTF
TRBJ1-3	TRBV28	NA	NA	TGTGCCAGCAGTTTGGGCTTCGGACGGACAACACCCTCCGCCATATATTTT	CASSLGFGRTTPSAIYF
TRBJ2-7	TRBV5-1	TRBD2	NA	TGCGCCAGCTGCATTCGGACTAGCGGGAGGGAGTGCCACGAGCAGTACTTC	CASCIRTSGRECHEQYF
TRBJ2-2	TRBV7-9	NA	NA	TGTGCCAGCAGCTTGACAGAGGTTCCCGGGGAGCTGTTTTTT	CASSLTEVPGELFF
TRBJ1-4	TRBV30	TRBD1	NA	TGTGCCTGGAGTGCGGGACAGGGAGATTATGAAAAACTGTTTTTT	CAWSAGQGDYEKLFF
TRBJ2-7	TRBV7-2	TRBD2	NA	TGTGCCAGCAGCTTAGAATCCAGCGGGAGACTAAGAAAGCAGTACTTC	CASSLESSGRLRKQYF
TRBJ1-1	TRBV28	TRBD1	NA	TGTGCCAGCAAAGGATACAGGGGGGACACTGAAGCTTTCTTT	CASKGYRGDTEAFF
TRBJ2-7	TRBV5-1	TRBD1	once	TGCGCCAGCAGCTCGGACAGGATCTCCTACGAGCAGTACTTC	CASSSDRISYEQYF
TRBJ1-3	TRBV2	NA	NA	TGTGCCAGCAGTGAAAGGTTTGCGGGGTGGTCTGGAAACACCATATATTTT	CASSERFAGWSGNTIYF
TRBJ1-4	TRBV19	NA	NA	TGTGCCAGTAAGGACGGTGCAACTAATGAAAAACTGTTTTTT	CASKDGATNEKLFF
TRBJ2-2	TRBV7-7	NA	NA	TGTGCTAGCAGCCTCGGAGCCGGGGAGCTGTTTTTT	CASSLGAGELFF